This record looks at one TCR beta chain sequence and its context. Repertoires were generated with immunoSEQ multiplex PCR, while TCRdb's copy carries only in-frame clones and drops some. The table shows over 200,000 clones, with 85% to 90% occurring only once. This sample was included in a study of blood T cell repertoires in COVID-19. On the study more broadly: Nucleic acid was either cDNA or gDNA, and it came from T cells, B-cell-depleted T cells, or PBMCs.

The CDR3 is made up of 12 amino acids. CDR1 is SGHAT, CDR2 FQNNGV, per germline. Trimming pared 1 base from V and 8 bases from J, leaving 8 bases between. This clonotype originated in a man younger than 35 with active or convalescent COVID-19. The sequenced sample consisted of peripheral blood. V gene TRBV11-2 combines with J gene TRBJ1-1; no reliable D call. The CDR3 bases are TGTGCCAGCAGCTTAGTGGCAAACGAAGCTTTCTTT. Translation gives CASSLVANEAFF.